One T cell receptor (beta chain) is described in this entry. Per the authors' pipeline: Cell counts per sample came from amplifying reference gene primers. Profiled with immunoSEQ multiplex PCR; TCRdb holds only in-frame clones, not every one. That table is the source of V, J and clone size, and D and trimming were worked out from the DNA. The sample carries more than 150,000 clones, about 88% recorded once. The record originates from a study of blood T cell repertoires in COVID-19. Study-wide background: From the United States, Italy and Spain came samples of acute and convalescent COVID-19. Nucleic acid was either cDNA or gDNA, and it came from T cells, B-cell-depleted T cells, or PBMCs.

CDR3 size: 15 residues. Germline lookup yields CDR1 MNHEY and CDR2 SVGEGT. V shed 5 bases, J shed 4 bases, and the junction held 11 bases outside the gene matches. The sequenced sample was peripheral blood. The V gene is TRBV6-2 or TRBV6-3, the J gene TRBJ2-7; TRBD1 agrees at 7 bases. The sequence came from a man aged 18-30 years with acute or convalescent COVID-19. As DNA, the CDR3 is TGTGCCAGCAGTCCCGACAGGGCCCGCTCATACGAGCAGTACGTC. Its translation: CASSPDRARSYEQYV.